The rows below give T cell receptor beta chains drawn from one sample of a study of blood T cell repertoires in COVID-19. Here immunoSEQ multiplex PCR was the method, and the copy in TCRdb shows in-frame clones only, minus some. This table holds 130,000 to 150,000 clones, 80% to 90% found once. What was sequenced was peripheral blood. All receptors come from a woman aged 45 to 65 with active or convalescent COVID-19. Both conserved end residues are part of each CDR3.

j_call: TRBJ1-2; v_call: TRBV10-3; cdr3_aa: CAISESKADGYTF
j_call: TRBJ1-2; v_call: TRBV15; cdr3_aa: CATSRVTGQGRGYTF
j_call: TRBJ2-7; v_call: TRBV6-2/TRBV6-3; cdr3_aa: CASSIDRGRYLGEQYF
j_call: TRBJ2-3; v_call: TRBV9; cdr3_aa: CASSVGWTGGDTQYF
j_call: TRBJ2-1; v_call: TRBV28; cdr3_aa: CASSFYRENEQFF
j_call: TRBJ1-4; v_call: TRBV4-3; cdr3_aa: CASSPPGREKLFF
j_call: TRBJ1-2; v_call: TRBV2; cdr3_aa: CASQGERNYGYTF
j_call: TRBJ1-3; v_call: TRBV30; cdr3_aa: CAWSVQSAGNTIYF
j_call: TRBJ1-2; v_call: TRBV6-6; cdr3_aa: CASSTSFGYTF
j_call: TRBJ2-2; v_call: TRBV5-1; cdr3_aa: CASSPAVTTGELFF
j_call: TRBJ1-5; v_call: TRBV6-5; cdr3_aa: CASSPYSNQPQHF
j_call: TRBJ2-1; v_call: TRBV19; cdr3_aa: CASSWGLNPYNEQFF
j_call: TRBJ2-1; v_call: TRBV4-1; cdr3_aa: CASSQVALAGPNEQFF
j_call: TRBJ1-3; v_call: TRBV14; cdr3_aa: CASSQTGTGGNTIYF
j_call: TRBJ2-7; v_call: TRBV11-3; cdr3_aa: CASSRQGGEQYF
j_call: TRBJ2-3; v_call: TRBV7-8; cdr3_aa: CASSLGQIDTQYF
j_call: TRBJ2-7; v_call: TRBV7-2; cdr3_aa: CASSPRSGQGKYEQYF
j_call: TRBJ1-1; v_call: TRBV19; cdr3_aa: CASKLTGLNTEAFF
j_call: TRBJ2-1; v_call: TRBV5-1; cdr3_aa: CASSPGTSGGDEQFF
j_call: TRBJ1-2; v_call: TRBV15; cdr3_aa: CATSREEGDGYTF
j_call: TRBJ2-1; v_call: TRBV5-1; cdr3_aa: CASSSGTRMPNNEQFF
j_call: TRBJ2-6; v_call: TRBV19; cdr3_aa: CASSMGRQGNPGANVLTF
j_call: TRBJ2-1; v_call: TRBV5-1; cdr3_aa: CASSLGTRRFRDEQFF
j_call: TRBJ2-3; v_call: TRBV21-1; cdr3_aa: CANTGTSGCTDTQYF
j_call: TRBJ1-2; v_call: TRBV18; cdr3_aa: CASSQQGIYGYTF
j_call: TRBJ1-4; v_call: TRBV6-5; cdr3_aa: CASSPVAPTNEKLFF
j_call: TRBJ1-2; v_call: TRBV5-1; cdr3_aa: CASSLDAWTGGDYGYTF
j_call: TRBJ1-1; v_call: TRBV29-1; cdr3_aa: CSVKSNTEAFF
j_call: TRBJ2-5; v_call: TRBV5-1; cdr3_aa: CASSPGLRETQYF
j_call: TRBJ2-3; v_call: TRBV7-3; cdr3_aa: CASSLSSGRTDTQYF
j_call: TRBJ1-4; v_call: TRBV7-2; cdr3_aa: CASSLAGGWNEKLFF
j_call: TRBJ1-1; v_call: TRBV27; cdr3_aa: CASSLSVSTAEAFF
j_call: TRBJ2-7; v_call: TRBV2; cdr3_aa: CASAGLMESGSDYEQYF
j_call: TRBJ2-7; v_call: TRBV7-6; cdr3_aa: CASSLRAPGQGNYEQYF
j_call: TRBJ2-7; v_call: TRBV19; cdr3_aa: CASSRGQGVHEQYF
j_call: TRBJ1-1; v_call: TRBV19; cdr3_aa: CASSRRTGQNTEAFF
j_call: TRBJ1-2; v_call: TRBV5-1; cdr3_aa: CASSLPTGVYGYTF
j_call: TRBJ2-7; v_call: TRBV19; cdr3_aa: CASSIEREGSYEQYF
j_call: TRBJ1-2; v_call: TRBV24-1; cdr3_aa: CATSDHQYGYTF
j_call: TRBJ2-2; v_call: TRBV2; cdr3_aa: CASSGGETGELFF
j_call: TRBJ2-1; v_call: TRBV7-3; cdr3_aa: CASPGLDPTGERVVNEQFF
j_call: TRBJ2-1; v_call: TRBV6-2/TRBV6-3; cdr3_aa: CASSPLTREGNEQFF
j_call: TRBJ2-1; v_call: TRBV29-1; cdr3_aa: CSVEAPLADSYNEQFF
j_call: TRBJ2-7; v_call: TRBV7-9; cdr3_aa: CASSLVPSVAYEQYF
j_call: TRBJ1-2; v_call: TRBV27; cdr3_aa: CASSFNQGAGGYTF
j_call: TRBJ1-5; v_call: TRBV19; cdr3_aa: CASSIWDTNQPQHF
j_call: TRBJ2-3; v_call: TRBV28; cdr3_aa: CASSGASGTDTQYF
j_call: TRBJ2-7; v_call: TRBV7-9; cdr3_aa: CASSFLRTGTHEQYF
j_call: TRBJ1-1; v_call: TRBV5-8; cdr3_aa: CASSSRGNTEAFF
j_call: TRBJ2-7; v_call: TRBV5-1; cdr3_aa: CASYTGGGRIYEQYF
j_call: TRBJ1-1; v_call: TRBV7-3; cdr3_aa: CASSLLGGEATEAFF